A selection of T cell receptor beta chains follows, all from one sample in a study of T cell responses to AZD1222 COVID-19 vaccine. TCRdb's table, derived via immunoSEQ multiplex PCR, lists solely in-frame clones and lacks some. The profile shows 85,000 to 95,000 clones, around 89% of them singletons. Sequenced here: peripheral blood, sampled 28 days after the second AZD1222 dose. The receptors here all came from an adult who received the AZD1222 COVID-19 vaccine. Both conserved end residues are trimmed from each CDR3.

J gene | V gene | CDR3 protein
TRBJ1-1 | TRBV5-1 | ASSFRTVMNTEAF
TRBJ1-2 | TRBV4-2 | ASSQDRALIYGYT
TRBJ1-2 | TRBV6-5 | ASSYPGTVYGYT
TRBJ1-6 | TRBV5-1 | ASATSGTDFNSPLH
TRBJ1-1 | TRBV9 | ASSPRQGANTEAF
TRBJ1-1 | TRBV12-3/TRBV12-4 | ASSLGLFEAF
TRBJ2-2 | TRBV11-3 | ASSLIGGLTGELF
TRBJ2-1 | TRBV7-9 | AFGVAGYNEQF
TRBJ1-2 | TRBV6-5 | ASSLYRDGDYGYT
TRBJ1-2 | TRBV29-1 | SVPGTGYYYGYT
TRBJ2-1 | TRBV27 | ASSLLGRTNEQF
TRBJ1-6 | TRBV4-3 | ASSQEEKSPLH
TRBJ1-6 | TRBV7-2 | ASSLFPPGSANSPLH
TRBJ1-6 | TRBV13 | ASRGTTGYNSPLH
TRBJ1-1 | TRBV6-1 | ASSEDWTEAF
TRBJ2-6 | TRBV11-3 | ASSLSGYRGGTGANVLT
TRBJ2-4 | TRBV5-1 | ASSSGGRSSGNIQY
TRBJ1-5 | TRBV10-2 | ASRLQTNQPQH
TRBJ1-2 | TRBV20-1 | SAMIGIGYT
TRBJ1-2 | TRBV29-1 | SVGKEGFTSNYGYT
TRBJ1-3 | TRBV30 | AWMTRNTIY
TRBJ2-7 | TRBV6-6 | ASSPRDRLYEQY
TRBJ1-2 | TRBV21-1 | ASSKGGADYGYT
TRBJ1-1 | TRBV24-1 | ATSDFSGREAF
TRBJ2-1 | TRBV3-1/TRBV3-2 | ASSPSAGLEQF
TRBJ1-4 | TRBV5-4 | ASSSHHRGPNEKLF
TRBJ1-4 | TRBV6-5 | ASSDRGPAEKLF